This T cell receptor (beta chain) was documented in a study of T cell responses to AZD1222 COVID-19 vaccine. As regards this clone: The antigen is unknown.

The assay was immunoSEQ multiplex PCR, and TCRdb's table has in-frame clones only and misses some. The sample lists under 150,000 clones, about 93% occurring once. J was trimmed by 2 bases and V by 11 bases; bases with no gene match: 12. The CDR3 sequence is 15 residues long. The study, taken as a whole, reports: The study found Spike-specific TCR breadth and depth rose after two AZD1222 doses. Repertoire sampling happened only post peak T cell response.

The gene calls are TRBV23-1 and TRBJ2-1; the match to TRBD1 covers 7 bases. TRBV23-1 is assigned to the ORF class and has an uncertain function. The material was peripheral blood, obtained on day 0 of AZD1222 vaccination. The TCR sequence derives from an adult in good health. The CDR3 DNA follows: TGCGCCTTCCGAGTGAGGGGACAGCCCTACAATGAGCAGTTCTTC. It is translated as CAFRVRGQPYNEQFF.